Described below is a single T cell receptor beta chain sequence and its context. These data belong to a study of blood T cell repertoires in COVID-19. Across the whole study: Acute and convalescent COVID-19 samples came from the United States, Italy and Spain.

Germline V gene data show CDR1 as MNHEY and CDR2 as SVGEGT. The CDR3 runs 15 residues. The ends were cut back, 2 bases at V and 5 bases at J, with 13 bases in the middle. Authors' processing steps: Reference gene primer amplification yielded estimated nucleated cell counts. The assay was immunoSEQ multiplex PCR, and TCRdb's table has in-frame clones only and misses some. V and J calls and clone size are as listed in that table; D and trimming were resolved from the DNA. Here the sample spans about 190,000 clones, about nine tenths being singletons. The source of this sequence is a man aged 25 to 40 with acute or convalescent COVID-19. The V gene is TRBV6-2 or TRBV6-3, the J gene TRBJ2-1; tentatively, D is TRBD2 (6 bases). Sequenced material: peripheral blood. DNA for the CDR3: TGTGCCAGCAGTTACGTACTAGCAAAACACAATGAGCAGTTCTTC. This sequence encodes CASSYVLAKHNEQFF.